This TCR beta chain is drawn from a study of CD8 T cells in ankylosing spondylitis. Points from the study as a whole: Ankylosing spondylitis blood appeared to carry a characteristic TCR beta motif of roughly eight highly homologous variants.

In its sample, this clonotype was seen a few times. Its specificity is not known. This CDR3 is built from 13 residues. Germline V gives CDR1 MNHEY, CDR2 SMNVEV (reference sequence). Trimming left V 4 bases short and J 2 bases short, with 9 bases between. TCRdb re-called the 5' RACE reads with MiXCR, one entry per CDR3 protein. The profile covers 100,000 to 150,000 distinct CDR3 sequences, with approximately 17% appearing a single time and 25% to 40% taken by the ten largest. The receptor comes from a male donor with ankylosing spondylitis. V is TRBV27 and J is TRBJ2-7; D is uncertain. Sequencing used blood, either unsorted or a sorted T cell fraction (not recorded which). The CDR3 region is CASSSLEAYEQYF. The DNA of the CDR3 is TGTGCCAGCAGTTCGCTTGAAGCCTACGAGCAGTACTTC.